This TCR beta chain was sequenced for a study of T-cell reconstitution after alpha-beta-depleted transplantation in children (TCRdb year 2016). Looking at the study overall: T-cell immune reconstitution after TCRalphabeta/CD19-depleted allogeneic hematopoietic cell transplantation in children was quantitatively tracked in the study by means of TCR repertoire profiling.

To prepare the library, PCR was applied. Instrument used: Illumina HiSeq 2500. TCR library preparation used molecular barcoding, with unique molecular identifiers applied to normalize quantification of the TCRbeta repertoire. TCRdb passed the public sequencing reads through fastp at Q25 and MiXCR, retaining productive beta sequences. Rows with a matching CDR3 protein are joined into one entry that keeps the most common DNA and genes. For this sample there are 75,000 to 100,000 distinct CDR3 sequences; roughly 8.4% appear just once. The top ten constitute roughly 7% of the sample. This clonotype was recorded many times. Its target antigen remains unknown. No base-level quality is on record; no much larger clone is a single base apart. CDR1 and CDR2 were assigned from the germline V gene as SQVTM and ANQGSEA. The CDR3 sequence holds 13 residues, the cysteine and phenylalanine included. The only DNA kept is the CDR3, 39 bases in frame from the first base. Trimming takes 4 bases off V and 7 bases off J; junction bases not matched to a gene: 7.

The TCR comes from a human donor who donated a stem cell graft to a child with congenital amegakaryocytic thrombocytopenia. This specimen consisted of PBMCs from the stem cell graft donor, obtained from the stem cell graft. The rearrangement combines TRBV29-1 with TRBJ1-5, with 7 central nucleotides matching TRBD1. The nucleotide sequence is given as TGCAGCGTTGGCGACAGGGCTGGCCAGCCCCAGCATTTT. This translates into CSVGDRAGQPQHF.